The 5 T cell receptor beta chains below all came from one sample that was sequenced in a study of glioma-infiltrating T cells. The iRepertoire nested amplicon-rescue multiplex PCR amplified TCR alpha and beta CDR3s from RNA. In TCRdb, the multiplex PCR reads were re-called with MiXCR into one record per CDR3 protein. The sample records approximately 190,000 distinct CDR3 sequences, about 31% being singletons. Sample: glioma tissue, nonneoplastic brain tissue, or PBMCs (not recorded which). The receptor set was obtained from a human donor with low-grade glioma or glioblastoma, undergoing nonglioma brain surgery, or in good health (not recorded which).

The chain carries TRBV19 and TRBJ1-1; D may be TRBD1 (6 bases). V gave up 1 base and J gave up 7 bases, with 16 bases separating them. The CDR3 totals 15 residues. Germline loops: CDR1 LNHDA, CDR2 SQIVND (reference sequence). CDR3 bases: TGTGCCAGTAGTATAGGAGGCGGTCGAGGGGGTGAAGCTTTCTTT. It is translated as CASSIGGGRGGEAFF. Full variable domain (outside the CDR3, taken from reference TRBV19 and TRBJ1-1): DGGITQSPKYLFRKEGQNVTLSCEQNLNHDAMYWYRQDPGQGLRLIYYSQIVNDFQKGDIAEGYSVSREKKESFPLTVTSAQKNPTAFYLCASSIGGGRGGEAFFGQGTRLTVV.

This clonotype was seen many times. The chain uses TRBV28 and TRBJ1-3; 12 bases are shared with TRBD1. CDR1 MDHEN and CDR2 SYDVKM come from the germline V gene. The V and J ends lost 5 bases and 5 bases, in that order; junction bases with no gene match: 7. This CDR3 is 16 amino acids long. DNA of the CDR3: TGTGCCAGCAGTGATCCGGGACAGGGGGCGCGAAACACCATATATTTT. It yields the protein CASSDPGQGARNTIYF.

This clonotype was seen a single time. One end of the junction fails to match germline, which may point to a read error. The CDR3 protein is CSARRQGRTYNEQLF. The CDR3, as DNA: TGCAGTGCACGTAGACAGGGGAGGACCTACAATGAGCAGTTATTC. This sequence joins TRBV20-1 and TRBJ2-1; 8 bases are a match to TRBD1. The CDR3 covers 15 residues. Germline V lookup: CDR1 DFQATT, CDR2 SNEGSKA (reference sequence).

The V and J genes are TRBV19 and TRBJ2-7; D gene ambiguous. Trimming pared 3 bases from V and 3 bases from J, leaving 9 bases between. The CDR3 covers 13 residues. Germline CDR1 is LNHDA and CDR2 is SQIVND (reference sequence). As DNA, the CDR3 is TGTGCCAGTAGTATTCATGGCCACTACGAGCAGTACTTC. This codes for CASSIHGHYEQYF.

This clonotype was recorded at least ten times. The chain recombines TRBV20-1 with TRBJ2-7, with D perhaps TRBD2 (6 bases). Between the trimmed V and J ends, which lost 6 bases and 0 bases, there was a span of 15 bases. Germline V gene sequence: CDR1 DFQATT, CDR2 SNEGSKA (reference sequence). This CDR3 contains 14 residues. The CDR3 DNA is TGCAGTGCGGGGAGGACCGTCAACTCCTACGAGCAGTACTTC. Protein sequence: CSAGRTVNSYEQYF.